This TCR beta chain came from a study of blood T cell repertoires in COVID-19 (dated by TCRdb to between 2020 and 2021). In the study overall: The collaborator samples originated in the United States, Italy and Spain and spanned the acute and convalescent phases of COVID-19. The prospective study material was composed of cDNA or gDNA derived from T cells, B-cell-depleted T cells, or PBMCs. Deeply sampled blood TCRbeta repertoires from subjects exposed to, actively infected with, or recovered from COVID-19 were included in the dataset. The repertoires were made available in a free public database intended to serve as a resource for research on the immune response to SARS-CoV-2. Samples were obtained from the ongoing ImmuneRACE study (first 160 participants) and from some 1,200 subjects provided by 6 global collaborators. The sample metadata nearly always contained a de-identified subject ID, COVID-19 status, age in years and sex. Where available, HLA class I and class II types were obtained from metadata supplied by the sample provider rather than from assay-based typing.

The paper as a whole reports these results and caveats: The quantity of clinical and demographic metadata differed by source and by participant and was supplied without curation.

Comments on this clone: Its antigen is unknown. There are no base qualities to consult, and no much larger clone falls within one base.

V drops 5 bases and J drops 0 bases, leaving 11 bases in between. According to the germline V gene, CDR1 reads SGHTA and CDR2 reads FQGNSA. The CDR3 numbers 15 residues from cysteine through phenylalanine. Just the 45-base CDR3 DNA is kept, in frame starting at base 1. The immunoSEQ Assay, a bias-controlled multiplex PCR, was used to amplify TCRbeta CDR3 regions from genomic DNA. In the source study's methods: Within the assay, amplification of reference gene primers was used to estimate how many nucleated cells each sample contained. Sequence reads were collapsed and filtered to measure the absolute abundance of every unique TCRbeta CDR3 rearrangement. Productive Simpson clonality was computed per sample as the square root of Simpson's diversity index over productive rearrangements. Not all clones reach the TCRdb copy of this immuneACCESS table, which keeps in-frame sequences only. Checked studies attribute under half of the gap to unresolved V genes and leave the rest unexplained. The DNA gave D and trimming, while V, J and clone size come from that table. The sample table shows around 130,000 clones, and 85% are seen once. Around 4.7% of the sample is held by the ten biggest clonotypes.

The collaborating institutions used their own protocols to collect whole blood in K2EDTA tubes. Collaborator samples were shipped for TCRbeta analysis as frozen whole blood, isolated PBMCs, or DNA extracted from either sample type. The source is a human donor in a cohort sampled during active COVID-19. Sequenced sample: peripheral blood. Recombination connected TRBV7-2 to TRBJ2-1; no D gene is confidently identified. The nucleotide sequence is TGTGCCAGCAGCGTCCTTGCTAGCTCCTACAATGAGCAGTTCTTC. This gives the protein CASSVLASSYNEQFF.